This TCR beta chain was identified in a study of identical twins. In TCRdb, the 5' RACE reads were re-called with MiXCR into one record per CDR3 protein. The sample carries 600,000 to 700,000 distinct CDR3 sequences, approximately 22% recorded once. Trimming pared 5 bases from V and 5 bases from J, leaving 18 bases between. The CDR3 extends over 16 amino acids. The same sample was also studied in work on T cells expressing NK-cell markers. From that study: One of the eight sequenced donors was seronegative, whereas the other seven were HCMV-seropositive.

The TCR comes from a woman younger than 35 in good health. The chain couples TRBV12-3 or TRBV12-4 to TRBJ2-2; a possible D gene is TRBD2 (5 bases). The sequenced sample was PBMCs. CDR3 sequence (DNA): TGTGCCAGCAGTCCCTCGAGCGGAGCCTATACCGGGGAGCTGTTTTTT. It yields the protein CASSPSSGAYTGELFF.